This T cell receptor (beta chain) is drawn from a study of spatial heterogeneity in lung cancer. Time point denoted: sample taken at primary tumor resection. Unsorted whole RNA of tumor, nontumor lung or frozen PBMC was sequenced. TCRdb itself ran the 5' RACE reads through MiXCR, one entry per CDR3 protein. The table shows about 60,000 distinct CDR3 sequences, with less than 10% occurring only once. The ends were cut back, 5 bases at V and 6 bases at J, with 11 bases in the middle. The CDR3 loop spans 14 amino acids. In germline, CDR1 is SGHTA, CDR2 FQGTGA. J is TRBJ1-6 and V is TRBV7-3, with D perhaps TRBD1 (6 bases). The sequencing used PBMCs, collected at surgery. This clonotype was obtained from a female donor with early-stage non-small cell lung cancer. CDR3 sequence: CASSTGTRNSPLHF. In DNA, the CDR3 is TGTGCCAGCAGCACCGGGACACGTAATTCACCCCTCCACTTT.